These 2 T cell receptor beta chains came from one sample sequenced in a study of blood T cell repertoires in COVID-19 (dated by TCRdb to about 2020). Libraries were made using the immunoSEQ multiplex PCR assay. Here the immuneACCESS table is served through TCRdb, limited to in-frame sequences with V and J called. Missing clones are a known gap in these copies; in checked studies unresolved V genes cover under half, and the rest lacks a known reason. Within this sample are over 250,000 clones, with around three quarters of them counted one time only. Clones ranked in the top ten supply 3% to 3.5% of the sample. Sequencing used peripheral blood. The receptors were gathered from a woman older than 75 with acute or convalescent COVID-19.

CDR3 residues: CASSPNSKIGTGGARSYNEQFF. CDR3 nucleotides: TGCGCCAGCAGCCCGAACTCCAAGATCGGGACAGGGGGTGCCCGCTCCTACAATGAGCAGTTCTTC. This rearrangement joins TRBV5-1 to TRBJ2-1, with 11 bases fitting TRBD1. Germline assignment: CDR1 SGHRS and CDR2 YFSETQ. The CDR3 extends over 22 amino acids. The V gene end was trimmed by 4 bases and the J gene end by 0 bases; junction bases not matched to a gene: 21.

This clone has a handful of counts. The chain combines TRBV3-1 (or the pseudogene TRBV3-2) with TRBJ2-7; 11 bases line up with TRBD1. Germline CDR1 LGHDT, CDR2 YNNKEL (reference sequence). The CDR3 length is 17 residues. The trim removed 0 bases at V and 4 bases at J, leaving 8 bases unmatched. In DNA, the CDR3 is TGTGCCAGCAGCCAAGACGGACAGGGGGCAGGGAGGTACGAGCAGTACTTC. It yields the protein CASSQDGQGAGRYEQYF.